Listed here are 25 T cell receptor beta chains from one sample, sequenced in a study of T cell responses to AZD1222 COVID-19 vaccine. Profiling relied on immunoSEQ multiplex PCR, and the TCRdb table lists in-frame clones only, not all of them. Among about 150,000 clones listed, around 93% were seen once. Sequenced here: peripheral blood, sampled on day 0 of AZD1222 vaccination. These receptors originate from an adult in good health.

V gene TRBV6-1 combines with J gene TRBJ2-3; D is tentatively TRBD1 or TRBD2 (5 bases each). Trimming removed 3 bases from V and 6 bases from J, with 16 bases in between. The CDR3 loop spans 15 amino acids. The germline gives CDR1 MNHNS, CDR2 SASEGT. CDR3 nucleotide sequence: TGTGCCAGCAGTGACCCAGGGACCGCCGCCGATACGCAGTATTTT. It yields the protein CASSDPGTAADTQYF.

V is TRBV7-8 and J is TRBJ1-6; TRBD1 matches 9 bases. CDR1 and CDR2 from the germline V gene are SGHVS and FQNEAQ. The CDR3 extends over 15 amino acids. V shed 5 bases, J shed 7 bases, and the junction held 6 bases outside the gene matches. The CDR3 region is CASSARDRVNSPLHF. The CDR3 DNA reads TGTGCCAGCAGCGCCCGGGACAGGGTAAATTCACCCCTCCACTTT.

The chain uses TRBV15 and TRBJ2-3; D is uncertain. CDR1 is LNHNV and CDR2 is YYDKDF in the germline V gene (reference sequence). CDR3 length: 17 residues. The ends were cut back, 0 bases at V and 5 bases at J, with 18 bases in the middle. The CDR3: CATSRDPPDGQEDTQYF. The DNA of the CDR3 is TGTGCCACCAGCAGAGATCCCCCGGACGGGCAGGAAGATACGCAGTATTTT.

This clone was found a few times. The chain links TRBV27 to TRBJ1-6; a possible D gene is TRBD1 (5 bases). The CDR3 has 17 residues. CDR1 and CDR2 (germline): MNHEY, SMNVEV (reference sequence). The V end lost 5 bases, the J end lost 0 bases, and 14 bases lay between the germline ends. The CDR3 sequence is CASSATVPSSYNSPLHF. CDR3 DNA: TGTGCCAGCAGTGCGACAGTCCCGAGCTCCTATAATTCACCCCTCCACTTT.

This clone was counted a single time. The chain has TRBV11-2 and TRBJ2-1; D gene uncertain. CDR3 length: 13 residues. V lost 2 bases, J lost 7 bases, and 9 bases lay in between. Germline V gives CDR1 SGHAT, CDR2 FQNNGV. CDR3: CASSLLLENEQFF. CDR3 bases: TGTGCCAGCAGCTTACTACTGGAAAATGAGCAGTTCTTC.

The chain uses TRBV11-2 and TRBJ2-7, with D possibly matching TRBD1 (5 bases). V was cut by 5 bases and J by 3 bases, with 17 bases left in between. CDR1 is SGHAT, CDR2 FQNNGV, per germline. The CDR3 totals 15 residues. DNA for the CDR3: TGTGCCAGCAGCAAAGACCCTACAGGCCTCTACGAGCAGTACTTC. This translates into CASSKDPTGLYEQYF.

The CDR3 nucleotides are TGTGCCTGGAGTTCCCATAAAGAGACCCAGTACTTC. It translates to CAWSSHKETQYF. The chain couples TRBV30 to TRBJ2-5; D remains unclear. Germline CDR1 reads GTSNPN; CDR2 reads SVGIG (reference sequence). Between the trimmed V and J ends, which lost 2 bases and 3 bases, there was a span of 7 bases. The CDR3 is 12 residues long.

The rearrangement links TRBV9 to TRBJ2-1, with D uncertain. The V end was cut by 4 bases, the J end by 1 base, with 12 bases between. This CDR3 has 15 amino acids. In germline, CDR1 is SGDLS, CDR2 YYNGEE. The DNA for the CDR3 is TGTGCCAGCAGCTCCCTATCGAGGTCCTACAATGAGCAGTTCTTC. It codes for CASSSLSRSYNEQFF.

This chain uses TRBV5-6 with TRBJ2-1; 12 bases map to TRBD1. V dropped 4 bases and J dropped 7; count of bases not matched to a gene: 9. CDR1 is SGHDT, CDR2 YYEEEE, per germline. This CDR3 spans 16 amino acids. CDR3 protein: CASSIPGTGGKNEQFF. The CDR3 DNA sequence: TGTGCCAGCAGCATCCCCGGGACAGGGGGCAAGAATGAGCAGTTCTTC. Full variable domain (missing parts from reference TRBV5-6 and TRBJ2-1): DAGVTQSPTHLIKTRGQQVTLRCSPKSGHDTVSWYQQALGQGPQFIFQYYEEEERQRGNFPDRFSGHQFPNYSSELNVNALLLGDSALYLCASSIPGTGGKNEQFFGPGTRLTVL.

The CDR3: CASRPPLFTGTLNYNEQFF. CDR3 sequence (DNA): TGTGCCAGCAGACCCCCTCTATTTACCGGCACCTTAAATTACAATGAGCAGTTCTTC. The J gene is TRBJ2-1, the V gene TRBV7-9; D remains unclear. Between the trimmed V and J ends, which lost 6 bases and 4 bases, there was a span of 28 bases. Germline V CDR1 and CDR2: SEHNR, FQNEAQ (reference sequence). The CDR3 loop spans 19 amino acids.

The chain joins TRBV27 to TRBJ2-7, with TRBD2 matching 8 bases. V lost 5 bases, J lost 2 bases, and 2 bases stayed unmatched. The germline V gene encodes CDR1 MNHEY and CDR2 SMNVEV (reference sequence). This CDR3 has 13 amino acids. For the CDR3, the DNA is TGTGCCAGCAGTACAGCGGGAGCCTACGAGCAGTACTTC. Translating gives CASSTAGAYEQYF.

V gene TRBV7-8 combines with J gene TRBJ1-2; no reliable D call. V was trimmed by 1 base and J by 6 bases, leaving 15 bases between them. This CDR3 is 15 amino acids long. Germline V gives CDR1 SGHVS, CDR2 FQNEAQ. DNA of the CDR3: TGTGCCAGCAGCTTAGTATCCGGGGTTGGAGATGGCTACACCTTC. Amino acid sequence: CASSLVSGVGDGYTF.

This clone was found once. The chain has TRBV12-3 or TRBV12-4 and TRBJ2-3; D ambiguous. The CDR3 has 12 residues. The V and J ends lost 3 bases and 2 bases respectively, with 3 bases between them. The CDR3 region is CASSFSTDTQYF. In DNA form, the CDR3 reads TGTGCCAGCAGTTTCTCCACAGATACGCAGTATTTT.

Written as DNA, the CDR3 is TGTGCCAGCAGTCCCCCGGGACAGGCACCTGAAGCTTTCTTT. This gives the protein CASSPPGQAPEAFF. The chain carries TRBV28 and TRBJ1-1; TRBD1 matches at 8 bases. Germline CDR1 MDHEN, CDR2 SYDVKM. The V and J ends lost 5 bases and 6 bases, in that order; junction bases with no gene match: 8. This CDR3 has 14 amino acids.

The gene calls are TRBV5-6 and TRBJ1-1; D is unresolved. The CDR3 loop spans 15 amino acids. Germline CDR1 reads SGHDT; CDR2 reads YYEEEE. Trimming left V 4 bases short and J 1 base short, with 14 bases between. CDR3 nucleotides: TGTGCCAGCAGCCCTAAGCCAGGTCCGAACACTGAAGCTTTCTTT. It yields the protein CASSPKPGPNTEAFF.

This rearrangement joins TRBV28 to TRBJ1-5, with D tentatively TRBD1 (5 bases). The CDR3 is made up of 14 amino acids. V gave up 5 bases and J gave up 2 bases, with 10 bases separating them. CDR1 and CDR2 (germline): MDHEN, SYDVKM. CDR3 amino acids: CASSQGGGNQPQHF. In DNA, the CDR3 is TGTGCCAGCAGTCAGGGCGGGGGCAATCAGCCCCAGCATTTT.

J is TRBJ2-2 and V is TRBV11-2; D possibly corresponds to TRBD2 (6 bases). CDR1 and CDR2 from the germline V gene are SGHAT and FQNNGV. V lost 5 bases to trimming and J lost 1 base, with 11 bases between them. This CDR3 is 15 amino acids long. The CDR3 region has the DNA TGTGCCAGCAGCCTCCGGGACTGGAACACCGGGGAGCTGTTTTTT. It codes for CASSLRDWNTGELFF. Looking up the rest from reference TRBV11-2 and TRBJ2-2 gives the full variable domain: EAGVAQSPRYKIIEKRQSVAFWCNPISGHATLYWYQQILGQGPKLLIQFQNNGVVDDSQLPKDRFSAERLKGVDSTLKIQPAKLEDSAVYLCASSLRDWNTGELFFGEGSRLTVL.

Note on this clone: Distinct nucleotide sequences in the sample also encode this CDR3. The rearrangement joins TRBV19 to TRBJ2-2; 8 nucleotides agree with TRBD1. The CDR3 sequence is 15 residues long. Per germline, CDR1 LNHDA and CDR2 SQIVND (reference sequence). V dropped 8 bases and J dropped 5; count of bases not matched to a gene: 10. CDR3 nucleotides: TGTGCCAGTCGCCCCGGACAGGGACGAACCGGGGAGCTGTTTTTT. Translated: CASRPGQGRTGELFF.

V usage is TRBV27 and J usage is TRBJ2-4, with D tentatively TRBD2 (5 bases). The CDR3 contains 16 residues. Germline V CDR1 and CDR2: MNHEY, SMNVEV (reference sequence). The V and J ends lost 3 bases and 2 bases respectively, with 14 bases between them. The CDR3 reads CASSFSGGLSKNIQYF. The CDR3 DNA follows: TGTGCCAGCAGTTTCAGCGGAGGACTCTCCAAAAACATTCAGTACTTC.

This clone has a single count. This chain connects TRBV6-5 to TRBJ1-5; D is unresolved. The CDR3 totals 14 residues. Germline values: CDR1 MNHEY, CDR2 SVGAGI. Trimming took 0 bases from V and 11 from J, leaving 14 bases between them. The CDR3: CASSYSGTYLAQHF. CDR3 DNA sequence: TGTGCCAGCAGTTACTCAGGAACCTATTTGGCCCAGCATTTT.

CDR3 in DNA: TGTGCCAGCAGCTTATACCTTGTAGGACCAGATACGCAGTATTTT. Protein product: CASSLYLVGPDTQYF. The rearrangement uses TRBV7-3 and TRBJ2-3, with D uncertain. Germline V gene sequence: CDR1 SGHTA, CDR2 FQGTGA. V gave up 2 bases and J gave up 4 bases, with 13 bases separating them. The CDR3 is 15 amino acids.

The genes are TRBV10-1 and TRBJ2-7; TRBD2 matches 12 bases. CDR1 is WNHNN, CDR2 SYGVQD, per germline (reference sequence). V lost 10 bases and J lost 3; bases outside the gene matches: 16. The CDR3 runs 17 residues. DNA of the CDR3: TGCGCCATTGCCGGGACAGGGTCGACTAGCGGGAGCTACGAGCAGTACTTC. It translates to CAIAGTGSTSGSYEQYF.

CDR3 nucleotides: TGTGCCAGCCGCGACAGGCGGAATACGCAGTATTTT. Protein product: CASRDRRNTQYF. V is TRBV27 and J is TRBJ2-3; tentative D call: TRBD1 (6 bases). The CDR3 has 12 residues. Germline CDR1 is MNHEY and CDR2 is SMNVEV (reference sequence). Trimming cost V 8 bases and J 7 bases, with 13 bases left between them.

The chain carries TRBV19 and TRBJ1-2; D might be TRBD1 (5 bases). The V and J ends lost 6 bases and 8 bases respectively, with 22 bases between them. The CDR3 length is 15 residues. Germline assignment: CDR1 LNHDA and CDR2 SQIVND (reference sequence). The CDR3 region has the DNA TGTGCCAGTAGGACGGGGGGAGGTCCCTTTGCCGGCTACACCTTC. Its protein is CASRTGGGPFAGYTF. The full variable domain, completed using reference TRBV19 and TRBJ1-2, is DGGITQSPKYLFRKEGQNVTLSCEQNLNHDAMYWYRQDPGQGLRLIYYSQIVNDFQKGDIAEGYSVSREKKESFPLTVTSAQKNPTAFYLCASRTGGGPFAGYTFGSGTRLTVV.

This chain's CDR3 is CASSQPGRKGEKLFF. CDR3 bases: TGTGCCAGCAGTCAGCCGGGACGCAAGGGAGAAAAACTGTTTTTT. V gene TRBV3-1 (or the pseudogene TRBV3-2) combines with J gene TRBJ1-4; tentatively, D is TRBD1 (5 bases). The germline gives CDR1 LGHDT, CDR2 YNNKEL (reference sequence). The CDR3 extends over 15 amino acids. Deletions cut 6 bases from V and 8 bases from J, with 19 bases between.